These 17 T cell receptor beta chains originate from one sample sequenced in a study of T cells in Graves' hyperthyroidism and ophthalmopathy. The investigators amplified TCR beta CDR3 regions from RNA transcripts. The study used the HTBI primer set for a first-round RT-PCR of the TCR CDR3. TCRdb reprocessed the multiplex PCR reads via MiXCR and lists one record per CDR3 protein. This table holds 700,000 or so distinct CDR3 sequences, 16% found once. The material sequenced was blood. The receptors derive from a man aged 18 to 35 with Graves' hyperthyroidism.

Many counts were recorded for this clonotype. The chain couples TRBV12-5 to TRBJ2-1, with D uncertain. This CDR3 has 16 residues. Looked up from germline, CDR1 is LGHNT and CDR2 is FRNRAP. The germline V and J ends were trimmed by 0 bases and 2 bases, with 11 bases remaining between them. The CDR3 protein is CASGLVRGGTYNEQFF. DNA for the CDR3: TGTGCTAGTGGTTTGGTACGAGGCGGAACCTACAATGAGCAGTTCTTC.

This clonotype was observed a handful of times. The junction differs from germline at one of its ends, possibly a read error. CDR3 residues: CASSQESDSNEQYF. CDR3 bases: TGTGCCAGCAGCCAAGAGTCAGACTCCAACGAGCAGTACTTC. This chain uses TRBV14 with TRBJ2-7; D call uncertain. Germline V gene data show CDR1 as SGHDN and CDR2 as FVKESK. The CDR3 has 14 residues.

Ten or more counts support this clonotype. This chain joins TRBV20-1 and TRBJ2-1; a possible D gene is TRBD2 (6 bases). The CDR3 is 15 amino acids. V lost 1 base and J lost 0, with 10 bases in between. Germline CDR1 is DFQATT and CDR2 is SNEGSKA (reference sequence). The CDR3 loop is CSARARGSSYNEQFF. CDR3 DNA: TGCAGTGCTAGAGCCCGGGGGTCCTCCTACAATGAGCAGTTCTTC.

The rearrangement uses TRBV20-1 and TRBJ2-7; 8 positions match TRBD2. This CDR3 has 12 residues. The J segment lost 3 bases and the V segment lost 2 bases, leaving 0 bases of the junction unmatched. Germline V CDR1 and CDR2: DFQATT, SNEGSKA (reference sequence). CDR3: CSARSGGYEQYF. The CDR3 DNA is TGCAGTGCTAGAAGCGGGGGCTACGAGCAGTACTTC.

The chain links TRBV6-2 or TRBV6-3 to TRBJ1-6, with a possible D match to TRBD1 (6 bases). The CDR3 has 16 amino acids. V was clipped by 5 bases and J by 8 bases, with 19 bases between them. Germline CDR1 MNHEY, CDR2 SVGEGT. For the CDR3, the DNA is TGTGCCAGCAGTAGGGGGTCACCCCGATCGGATTCACCCCTCCACTTT. It yields the protein CASSRGSPRSDSPLHF.

This clonotype was recorded a few times. This chain joins TRBV4-1 and TRBJ2-3, with TRBD2 as a possible D gene (6 bases). This CDR3 is built from 16 residues. V lost 0 bases and J 0 bases, leaving 10 bases between the germline ends. Germline V lookup: CDR1 MGHRA, CDR2 YSYEKL. This CDR3 is CASSQEGLSSTDTQYF. CDR3 bases: TGCGCCAGCAGCCAAGAGGGACTTTCTAGCACAGATACGCAGTATTTT.

This clonotype was detected many times. V gene TRBV12-3 or TRBV12-4 combines with J gene TRBJ1-5; 7 nucleotides line up with TRBD1. V shed 3 bases, J shed 7 bases, and the junction held 3 bases outside the gene matches. This CDR3 is 13 amino acids long. CDR3 bases: TGTGCCAGCAGTTTTGGGGACAGCCAGCCCCAGCATTTT. Protein sequence: CASSFGDSQPQHF.

V gene TRBV18 combines with J gene TRBJ2-1; 8 nucleotides agree with TRBD1. Germline CDR1 KGHSH, CDR2 LQKENI. The CDR3 is made up of 16 amino acids. The junction had 12 bases not matched to a gene; V was cut back by 1 base and J by 10 bases. The CDR3: CASSPLGTGSPHEQFF. CDR3 in DNA: TGTGCCAGCTCACCACTTGGGACAGGTAGTCCCCACGAGCAGTTCTTC.

DNA of the CDR3: TGTGCCACCAGCAGAGATCGGCCCCCCGATAGACACACTGAAGCTTTCTTT. Amino acids: CATSRDRPPDRHTEAFF. The rearrangement uses TRBV15 and TRBJ1-1; D gene uncertain. The germline gives CDR1 LNHNV, CDR2 YYDKDF (reference sequence). The CDR3 length is 17 residues. The V end was cut by 0 bases, the J end by 3 bases, with 17 bases between.

This clonotype was seen many times. The V and J genes are TRBV24-1 and TRBJ1-2, with D possibly TRBD1 on 5 matching bases. The CDR3 extends over 14 amino acids. V was clipped by 1 base and J by 3 bases, with 8 bases between them. Germline values: CDR1 KGHDR, CDR2 SFDVKD. The CDR3 region has the DNA TGTGCCACCAGTGATTTTGGCAGGGACTATGGCTACACCTTC. Its translation is CATSDFGRDYGYTF.

This clonotype has ten or more counts. The CDR3 sequence is CAISAAGPYNEQFF. CDR3 nucleotide sequence: TGTGCCATCAGTGCGGCGGGCCCTTACAATGAGCAGTTCTTC. This chain connects TRBV10-3 to TRBJ2-1, with D perhaps matching TRBD2 (5 bases). The CDR3 runs to 14 residues. V gave up 4 bases and J gave up 4 bases, with 11 bases separating them. Germline CDR1 ENHRY, CDR2 SYGVKD.

V gene TRBV6-5 combines with J gene TRBJ2-2, with D perhaps matching TRBD1 (6 bases). V lost 0 bases to trimming and J lost 2 bases, with 19 bases between them. Germline V gene data show CDR1 as MNHEY and CDR2 as SVGAGI. CDR3 length: 19 amino acids. The CDR3 DNA reads as TGTGCCAGCAGTTACTCGCCCCGTGCAGGGACACGAAACACCGGGGAGCTGTTTTTT. It specifies CASSYSPRAGTRNTGELFF.

This clonotype was found many times. This chain links TRBV27 with TRBJ2-1, with 10 bases aligning to TRBD2. The V and J ends lost 6 bases and 10 bases, in that order; junction bases with no gene match: 9. The CDR3 extends over 14 amino acids. CDR1 is MNHEY and CDR2 is SMNVEV in the germline V gene (reference sequence). The CDR3 nucleotides are TGTGCCAGCAGCCGCCCGGGACTAGCGTTCGAGCAGTTCTTC. It codes for CASSRPGLAFEQFF.

Ten or more counts support this clonotype. This rearrangement joins TRBV15 to TRBJ2-7, with D tentatively TRBD1 (6 bases). Between the trimmed V and J ends, which lost 5 bases and 0 bases, there was a span of 14 bases. The CDR3 sequence is 15 residues long. The germline V gene encodes CDR1 LNHNV and CDR2 YYDKDF (reference sequence). The chain's CDR3 is CATSPTTGSSYEQYF. CDR3 nucleotides: TGTGCCACCAGCCCTACTACAGGGTCCTCCTACGAGCAGTACTTC.

This chain uses TRBV24-1 with TRBJ2-2; D tentatively reads TRBD1 or TRBD2 (6 bases each). The V end lost 8 bases, the J end lost 5 bases, and 8 bases lay between the germline ends. This CDR3 region has 12 residues. Germline lookup yields CDR1 KGHDR and CDR2 SFDVKD. CDR3 loop: CATKGGTGELFF. The CDR3 bases are TGTGCCACCAAGGGGGGAACCGGGGAGCTGTTTTTT.

This clonotype was detected only a few times. The V and J genes are TRBV11-3 and TRBJ2-1; 9 nucleotides align to TRBD2. From germline, CDR1 is SGHNT and CDR2 YENEEA. Trimming took 6 bases from V and 5 from J; bases not matched to a gene: 8. The CDR3 loop spans 15 amino acids. CDR3 nucleotide sequence: TGTGCCAGCAGTGGAGCGGGAGGCCGGGACAATGAGCAGTTCTTC. Amino acid sequence: CASSGAGGRDNEQFF.

This clonotype was observed a few times. The V call is TRBV19, the J call TRBJ2-7, with D maybe TRBD2 (5 bases). The V and J ends lost 3 bases and 6 bases respectively, with 9 bases between them. The CDR3 loop spans 12 amino acids. Germline-derived CDR1 and CDR2 are LNHDA and SQIVND (reference sequence). The CDR3 DNA reads TGTGCCAGTAGTATCTATGCGGGCGAGCAGTACTTC. Amino acids: CASSIYAGEQYF.